The T cell receptor (beta chain) described here comes from a study of siplizumab effects on memory and regulatory T cells. TCRdb keeps only in-frame clones here, not all; method: immunoSEQ multiplex PCR. Of approximately 52,000 clones listed, 95% to 97% are singletons. CDR1 and CDR2 from the germline V gene are SGHTA and FQGNSA. Trimming removed 5 bases at V and 2 bases at J, with 4 bases between. This CDR3 spans 13 amino acids. V and J are TRBV7-2 and TRBJ2-6; no definite D call. Sequenced sample: naive CD4+ T cells sorted from blood. This clonotype originated in a human donor in good health. DNA for the CDR3: TGTGCCAGCAGCCTCCCTGGGGCCAACGTCCTGACTTTC. It encodes CASSLPGANVLTF.